The 10 T cell receptor beta chains reported below all come from one sample, sequenced in a study of early T cells in non-severe SARS-CoV-2 infection. Via MiXCR, TCRdb re-called the 5' RACE reads, giving one row per CDR3 protein. Of about 59,000 distinct CDR3 sequences listed, roughly 13% are singletons. The specimen was whole blood, collected at baseline. These receptors were obtained from an adult who was a healthcare worker with PCR-confirmed SARS-CoV-2 infection or an uninfected control (not recorded which).

This clonotype was recorded a few times. The V and J genes are TRBV4-1 and TRBJ1-1; unclear D gene. CDR1 is MGHRA and CDR2 is YSYEKL in the germline V gene. The CDR3 runs to 13 residues. Trimming took off 5 bases at V and 4 bases at J, with 11 bases between the two ends. The CDR3 protein is CASSSHGSTEAFF. In nucleotides, the CDR3 is TGCGCCAGCAGCTCCCACGGAAGCACTGAAGCTTTCTTT.

This clonotype was counted ten times or more. This chain joins TRBV12-3 or TRBV12-4 and TRBJ1-2; tentatively, D is TRBD1 (6 bases). This CDR3 contains 16 residues. V was shortened by 6 bases and J by 1 base, with 18 bases between the two germline ends. CDR3 nucleotides: TGTGCCAGCAGCCACCAACTTTGGACAGTTAACTATGGCTACACCTTC. Residues: CASSHQLWTVNYGYTF.

This clonotype was observed a few times. This chain uses TRBV20-1 with TRBJ2-3, with unresolved D. V lost 5 bases and J 0 bases, leaving 9 bases between the germline ends. The CDR3 runs to 13 residues. The germline V gene has CDR1 DFQATT and CDR2 SNEGSKA (reference sequence). The CDR3 reads CSAFPLSTDTQYF. The CDR3, as DNA: TGCAGTGCTTTCCCCCTTAGCACAGATACGCAGTATTTT.

This clonotype was picked up many times. V and J are TRBV24-1 and TRBJ1-2; a weak D match, TRBD1 (5 bases). This CDR3 has 13 amino acids. V lost 12 bases, J lost 2 bases, and 15 bases lay in between. In germline, CDR1 is KGHDR, CDR2 SFDVKD. CDR3 nucleotide sequence: TGTGCCGCCTTGGGGGGACGGAACTATGGCTACACCTTC. Residues: CAALGGRNYGYTF.

This clonotype was seen a few times. This chain joins TRBV20-1 and TRBJ2-1; 13 bases agree with TRBD2. Unmatched junction bases numbered 9, after V lost 3 bases and J lost 10 bases. This CDR3 contains 15 residues. The germline V gene encodes CDR1 DFQATT and CDR2 SNEGSKA (reference sequence). The CDR3 reads CSASPATSGRTEQFF. The CDR3, as DNA: TGCAGTGCTAGCCCGGCGACTAGCGGGAGGACAGAGCAGTTCTTC.

This clonotype occurred a few times. This chain links TRBV28 with TRBJ2-7; 9 bases line up with TRBD1. After removal of 6 bases from V and 3 bases from J, the junction contained 3 bases not matched to a gene. Germline values: CDR1 MDHEN, CDR2 SYDVKM. The CDR3 spans 13 residues. The CDR3 DNA reads as TGTGCCAGCAGGGGGACAGGGCACTACGAGCAGTACTTC. Translated: CASRGTGHYEQYF.

This chain links TRBV5-1 with TRBJ1-1, with D possibly matching TRBD1 (5 bases). Germline V gene sequence: CDR1 SGHRS, CDR2 YFSETQ. Trimming pared 0 bases from V and 0 bases from J, leaving 6 bases between. This CDR3 has 14 residues. CDR3 nucleotides: TGCGCCAGCAGCTTGGAACAGGTGAACACTGAAGCTTTCTTT. This translates into CASSLEQVNTEAFF.

The chain couples TRBV12-3 or TRBV12-4 to TRBJ2-3; D uncertain. V lost 4 bases and J 2 bases, leaving 13 bases between the germline ends. The CDR3 sequence is 15 residues long. The CDR3 reads CASSYRTQHTDTQYF. Here the CDR3 DNA reads TGTGCCAGCAGTTACCGGACCCAACACACAGATACGCAGTATTTT.

The gene calls are TRBV7-6 and TRBJ2-1; TRBD1 matches 8 bases. V lost 5 bases and J lost 7; bases outside the gene matches: 13. Germline V gene sequence: CDR1 SGHVS, CDR2 FNYEAQ. There are 16 residues in the CDR3. This chain's CDR3 is CASSPGTGGLINEQFF. The CDR3 nucleotides read TGTGCCAGCAGCCCTGGGACAGGCGGCCTAATTAATGAGCAGTTCTTC.

Worth noting for this clonotype: A read error may produce the germline difference seen at one junction end. The chain recombines TRBV5-5 with TRBJ2-5, with 12 bases lining up with TRBD2. The CDR3 is made up of 12 amino acids. Germline CDR1 and CDR2: SGHKS and YYEKEE (reference sequence). CDR3 in DNA: TGTGCCAGCAGCTCGCGGACTAGCGGGGTAGACTTC. Translated: CASSSRTSGVDF.